The 17 T cell receptor beta chains in this list originate from one sample, sequenced in a study of blood T cells in healthy people across ages. Then a second PCR, running about 6 to 11 cycles, was carried out with a sample-barcoded 5' primer and a J-beta primer mix. TCRdb recomputed calls from the 5' RACE reads with MiXCR, one row per CDR3 protein. The sample includes about a million distinct CDR3 sequences, roughly 52% of them seen just once. Sequencing was performed on blood. The receptor set was obtained from a man between 25 and 39 years old in good health.

This clonotype was detected only a few times. The chain has TRBV4-1 and TRBJ2-3; 7 bases fit TRBD1. The V and J ends lost 4 bases and 1 base, in that order; junction bases with no gene match: 8. CDR3 length equals 16 residues. The V gene's germline CDR1 is MGHRA and CDR2 YSYEKL. CDR3 amino acids: CASSRNTGVRTDTQYF. For the CDR3, the DNA is TGCGCCAGCAGCCGAAATACAGGGGTGCGCACAGATACGCAGTATTTT.

This chain uses TRBV15 with TRBJ2-1, with D maybe TRBD1 (5 bases). V was pared by 1 base and J by 8 bases, with 18 bases between. Germline V gene lookup returns CDR1 LNHNV and CDR2 YYDKDF (reference sequence). The CDR3 has 16 residues. The CDR3 nucleotides read TGTGCCACCAGCAGAGGTTCAGGGAAAGCAAAGGATGAGCAGTTCTTC. It is translated as CATSRGSGKAKDEQFF.

This chain joins TRBV28 and TRBJ1-2; TRBD1 matches 8 bases. The V gene end was trimmed by 3 bases and the J gene end by 1 base; junction bases not matched to a gene: 4. The length of the CDR3 is 15 residues. CDR1 and CDR2 from the germline V gene are MDHEN and SYDVKM. The CDR3 region has the DNA TGTGCCAGCAGTTTTGATGACAGGGGTAACTATGGCTACACCTTC. It yields the protein CASSFDDRGNYGYTF.

A few counts support this clonotype. The genes are TRBV20-1 and TRBJ2-7; 7 bases agree with TRBD2. There are 14 residues in the CDR3. The V gene's germline CDR1 is DFQATT and CDR2 SNEGSKA (reference sequence). Trimming took 6 bases from V and 6 from J; bases not matched to a gene: 14. CDR3 sequence: CSAQSPRGNPEQYF. CDR3 in DNA: TGCAGTGCCCAAAGTCCGCGGGGGAATCCCGAGCAGTACTTC.

This clonotype occurred many times. The chain is built from TRBV10-3 and TRBJ1-5; D is uncertain. V was pared by 5 bases and J by 3 bases, with 11 bases between. CDR1 and CDR2 (germline): ENHRY, SYGVKD. The CDR3 has 14 amino acids. The CDR3 sequence: CAISTDGNNQPQHF. The CDR3 coding sequence is TGTGCCATCAGTACAGACGGAAACAATCAGCCCCAGCATTTT.

The CDR3 is CSARSPGYEQYF. The CDR3 DNA reads as TGCAGTGCTAGAAGCCCGGGGTACGAGCAGTACTTC. V is TRBV20-1 and J is TRBJ2-7; D might be TRBD2 (5 bases). Germline V CDR1 and CDR2: DFQATT, SNEGSKA (reference sequence). The CDR3 is 12 amino acids. The V end lost 2 bases, the J end lost 4 bases, and 9 bases lay between the germline ends.

The table lists this clonotype with many counts. This chain joins TRBV4-2 and TRBJ1-2; D not certain. Germline V CDR1 and CDR2: LGHNA, YNFKEQ. The CDR3 is 15 residues long. Trimming cost V 0 bases and J 3 bases, with 11 bases left between them. CDR3 loop: CASSQDPGPHYGYTF. The DNA for the CDR3 is TGTGCCAGCAGCCAAGATCCGGGTCCTCACTATGGCTACACCTTC.

This clonotype appeared a few times. This chain joins TRBV7-2 and TRBJ2-7; TRBD2 aligns across 7 bases. J lost 0 bases, V lost 0 bases, and 5 bases had no gene match. This CDR3 is built from 16 residues. CDR1 SGHTA and CDR2 FQGNSA come from the germline V gene. Here the CDR3 DNA reads TGTGCCAGCAGCTTAGCGGGAGGGGCCCTCTCCTACGAGCAGTACTTC. Translated, it gives CASSLAGGALSYEQYF. Combining the CDR3 with reference TRBV7-2 and TRBJ2-7 gives the whole variable domain GAGVSQSPSNKVTEKGKDVELRCDPISGHTALYWYRQSLGQGLEFLIYFQGNSAPDKSGLPSDRFSAERTGGSVSTLTIQRTQQEDSAVYLCASSLAGGALSYEQYFGPGTRLTVT.

The chain is built from TRBV9 and TRBJ1-6, with TRBD1 matching over 9 bases. This CDR3 has 18 amino acids. From germline, CDR1 is SGDLS and CDR2 YYNGEE. Trimming removed 3 bases from V and 2 bases from J; junction bases left unmatched: 9. CDR3: CASSAGQGRTTYNSPLHF. CDR3 in DNA: TGTGCCAGCAGCGCCGGACAGGGGAGGACGACCTATAATTCACCCCTCCACTTT.

J is TRBJ1-1 and V is TRBV5-1; perhaps TRBD1 as D (6 bases). This CDR3 has 15 amino acids. Germline V gene sequence: CDR1 SGHRS, CDR2 YFSETQ. V was clipped by 2 bases and J by 3 bases, with 14 bases between them. The CDR3 nucleotides are TGCGCCAGCAGCTTTAGGGCAGGGGATCACACTGAAGCTTTCTTT. It is translated as CASSFRAGDHTEAFF.

The chain couples TRBV2 to TRBJ2-3, with D tentatively TRBD2 (6 bases). This CDR3 has 12 amino acids. The V end lost 5 bases, the J end lost 9 bases, and 12 bases lay between the germline ends. Germline V gene sequence: CDR1 SNHLY, CDR2 FYNNEI. CDR3 protein: CASSFRLDTQYF. DNA for the CDR3: TGTGCCAGCAGTTTCAGACTAGACACGCAGTATTTT.

V gene TRBV20-1 combines with J gene TRBJ1-4; no firm D call. Germline-derived CDR1 and CDR2 are DFQATT and SNEGSKA (reference sequence). V lost 0 bases and J 12 bases, leaving 17 bases between the germline ends. This CDR3 spans 14 amino acids. The CDR3 DNA reads TGCAGTGCTAGAGACCCCCGGATTGGTACGGAACTGTTTTTT. It yields the protein CSARDPRIGTELFF.

In its sample, this clonotype was seen many times. This chain uses TRBV6-1 with TRBJ2-3; TRBD2 might be the D (6 bases). The CDR3 contains 15 residues. Germline CDR1 and CDR2: MNHNS and SASEGT. Trimming stripped 7 bases from V and 2 bases from J, with 16 bases between. CDR3 in DNA: TGTGCCAGCATCGAGGGCGGGGAAAACACAGATACGCAGTATTTT. Protein: CASIEGGENTDTQYF.

There are a few counts of this clonotype. The chain is built from TRBV29-1 and TRBJ1-6, with D maybe TRBD1 (5 bases). V was cut by 2 bases and J by 0 bases, with 11 bases left in between. Germline CDR1 reads SQVTM; CDR2 reads ANQGSEA. The CDR3 runs to 16 residues. CDR3: CSVERGRSSYNSPLHF. The CDR3 bases are TGCAGCGTTGAAAGGGGTCGGAGCTCCTATAATTCACCCCTCCACTTT.

This chain joins TRBV11-2 and TRBJ2-7; D is uncertain. The CDR3 has 15 amino acids. V lost 0 bases, J lost 2 bases, and 11 bases lay in between. In germline, CDR1 is SGHAT, CDR2 FQNNGV. CDR3 nucleotides: TGTGCCAGCAGCTTAGATCCGCACAGCACCTACGAGCAGTACTTC. This translates into CASSLDPHSTYEQYF.

V usage is TRBV28 and J usage is TRBJ1-4; D is possibly TRBD1 (6 bases). V was shortened by 8 bases and J by 8 bases, with 24 bases between the two germline ends. The CDR3 totals 16 residues. CDR1 MDHEN and CDR2 SYDVKM come from the germline V gene. CDR3 nucleotides: TGTGCCAGCGGATTAACCACCTACAGGGCGGGAGAAAAACTGTTTTTT. Translating gives CASGLTTYRAGEKLFF.

This clonotype appeared a few times. V usage is TRBV9 and J usage is TRBJ2-5; 10 nucleotides agree with TRBD2. Germline V gives CDR1 SGDLS, CDR2 YYNGEE. This CDR3 is built from 15 residues. The V gene end was trimmed by 4 bases and the J gene end by 1 base; junction bases not matched to a gene: 4. The CDR3 sequence is CASSISGGPQETQYF. In DNA, the CDR3 is TGTGCCAGCAGCATTAGCGGGGGGCCCCAAGAGACCCAGTACTTC.